This TCR beta chain originates from a study of Tregs in tolerant kidney transplant recipients. Unstimulated regulatory T cells (CD4+CD25+CD127-), CD4+CD25- non-regulatory cells, CD4 and CD8 cells were FACS-sorted from thawed PBMCs. Worth noting for this clone: Its antigen remains unknown.

Regarding the study as a whole: Few patients were studied, so findings need validation in larger groups. No direct test of biological reproducibility was done here. The most relevant donor-specific Treg TCRbeta repertoire apparently came from expansion with activated donor B cells.

The method was immunoSEQ multiplex PCR; TCRdb's version includes in-frame clones alone and lacks a portion of them. The sample records 120,000 or so clones, roughly 92% being singletons. J was trimmed by 1 base and V by 1 base; bases with no gene match: 5. The CDR3 totals 15 residues. The V gene's germline CDR1 is GTSNPN and CDR2 SVGIG (reference sequence). The V gene is TRBV30, the J gene TRBJ1-1; 8 bases fit TRBD1. The receptor was isolated from a human donor in good health. Sequencing input: CD4+ T cells from blood. In DNA form, the CDR3 reads TGTGCCTGGAGTGCACCGGACAGGGCGAACACTGAAGCTTTCTTT. Protein sequence: CAWSAPDRANTEAFF.